This entry describes one TCR beta chain. This sample was included in a study of blood T cell repertoires in COVID-19. Study background: The cDNA or gDNA used as material had been derived from T cells, B-cell-depleted T cells, or PBMCs.

Produced via immunoSEQ multiplex PCR; TCRdb's table is partial and in-frame only. The sample has approximately 300,000 clones, around 85% seen once. The CDR3 is 14 amino acids. Germline CDR1 DFQATT, CDR2 SNEGSKA (reference sequence). Trimming took off 3 bases at V and 0 bases at J, with 8 bases between the two ends. The V and J genes are TRBV20-1 and TRBJ2-2; no reliable D call. Sequenced: peripheral blood. The clonotype was recovered from a human donor with COVID-19, enrolled during active disease. The donor label of this sample is uncertain. The CDR3 loop reads CSASKSTNTGELFF. The CDR3 region has the DNA TGCAGTGCTAGTAAAAGCACGAACACCGGGGAGCTGTTTTTT.